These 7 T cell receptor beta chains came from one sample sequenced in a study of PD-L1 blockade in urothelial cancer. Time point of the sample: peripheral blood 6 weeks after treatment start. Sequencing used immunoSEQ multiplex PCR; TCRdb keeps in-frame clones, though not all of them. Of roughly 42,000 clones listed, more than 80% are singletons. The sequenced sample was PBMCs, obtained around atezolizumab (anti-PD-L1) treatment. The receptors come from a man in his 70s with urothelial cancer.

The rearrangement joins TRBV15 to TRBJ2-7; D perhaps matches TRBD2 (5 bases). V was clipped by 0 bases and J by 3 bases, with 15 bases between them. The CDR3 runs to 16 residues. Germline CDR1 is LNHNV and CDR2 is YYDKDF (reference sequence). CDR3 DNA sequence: TGTGCCACCAGCAGAGATTTAGGGCTAGCAGACTACGAGCAGTACTTC. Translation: CATSRDLGLADYEQYF.

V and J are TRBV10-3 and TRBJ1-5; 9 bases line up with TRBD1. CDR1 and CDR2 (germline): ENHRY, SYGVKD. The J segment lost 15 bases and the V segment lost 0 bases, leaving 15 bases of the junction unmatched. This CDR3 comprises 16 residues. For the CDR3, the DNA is TGTGCCATCAGTGAGTCCACCGGGACAGGGTCCAATTCTTGGCATTTT. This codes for CAISESTGTGSNSWHF.

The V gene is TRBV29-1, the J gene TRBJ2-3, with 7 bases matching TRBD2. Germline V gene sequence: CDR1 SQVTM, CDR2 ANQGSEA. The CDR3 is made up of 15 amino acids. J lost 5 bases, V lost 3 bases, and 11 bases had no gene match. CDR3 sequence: CSVDLGGRYGDTQYF. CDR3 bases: TGCAGCGTTGATTTGGGGGGGAGATATGGAGATACGCAGTATTTT.

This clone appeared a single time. CDR3 coding DNA: TGCAGCGTTGAAGATGCAGGAGGGTACACCTTC. Protein: CSVEDAGGYTF. The chain uses TRBV29-1 and TRBJ1-2; no reliable D call. Trimming took 0 bases from V and 11 from J, leaving 10 bases between them. The germline CDR1 and CDR2 sequences are SQVTM and ANQGSEA. The CDR3 extends over 11 amino acids.

CDR3 bases: TGCAGCGTTGAGCAGAACCTCCAAGAGACCCAGTACTTC. Encoded protein: CSVEQNLQETQYF. The chain carries TRBV29-1 and TRBJ2-5; D ambiguous. V shed 3 bases and J shed 1 base, with 9 bases lying between them. CDR3 length equals 13 residues. CDR1 is SQVTM, CDR2 ANQGSEA, per germline.

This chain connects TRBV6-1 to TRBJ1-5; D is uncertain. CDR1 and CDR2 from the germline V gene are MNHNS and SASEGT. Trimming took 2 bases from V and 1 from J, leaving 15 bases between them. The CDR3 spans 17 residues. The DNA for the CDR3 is TGTGCCAGCAGTGAACGGGTACGGGCGGGAAGCAATCAGCCCCAGCATTTT. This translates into CASSERVRAGSNQPQHF.

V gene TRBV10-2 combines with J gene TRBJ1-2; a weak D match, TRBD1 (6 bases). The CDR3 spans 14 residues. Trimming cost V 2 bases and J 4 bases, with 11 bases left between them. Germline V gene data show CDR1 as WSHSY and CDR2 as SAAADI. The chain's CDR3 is CASSEIQGAYGYTF. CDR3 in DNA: TGCGCCAGCAGTGAGATACAGGGTGCCTATGGCTACACCTTC.